One sample yielded the 3 T cell receptor beta chains listed below, sequenced in a study of PD-1 blockade in classical Hodgkin lymphoma. Generated by immunoSEQ multiplex PCR, the TCRdb table keeps only in-frame clones and is missing some. The sample carries 80,000 to 100,000 clones, around 93% recorded once. The time point is: cycle 4 day 1 (C4D1), after less than 7 weeks of nivolumab. Every patient relapsed after autologous stem cell transplantation, and brentuximab vedotin exposure varied. This specimen consisted of peripheral blood mononuclear cells (PBMCs), obtained before the fourth cycle of nivolumab. The origin of the receptors is a human donor with classical Hodgkin lymphoma.

The chain combines TRBV27 with TRBJ1-4; D gene unclear. Germline values: CDR1 MNHEY, CDR2 SMNVEV (reference sequence). The CDR3 length is 17 residues. Trimming pared 2 bases from V and 6 bases from J, leaving 19 bases between. The CDR3 DNA reads TGTGCCAGCAGTTTAAAGAAAAGGGCGCCGGATGATGAAAAACTGTTTTTT. Its protein product is CASSLKKRAPDDEKLFF.

The chain couples TRBV11-2 to TRBJ2-1, with TRBD2 matching over 11 bases. CDR3 size: 15 residues. Trimming cost V 1 base and J 7 bases; bases outside gene matches: 3. Per germline, CDR1 SGHAT and CDR2 FQNNGV. Written as DNA, the CDR3 is TGTGCCAGCAGCTTAGGACTAGCGGGATGGAATGAGCAGTTCTTC. The encoded protein is CASSLGLAGWNEQFF.

The V gene is TRBV5-1, the J gene TRBJ2-1; a possible D gene is TRBD2 (5 bases). The germline V gene has CDR1 SGHRS and CDR2 YFSETQ. The V end was cut by 2 bases, the J end by 8 bases, with 11 bases between. This CDR3 comprises 13 residues. CDR3 sequence (DNA): TGCGCCAGCAGCTTAAATGCGGGCGATGAGCAGTTCTTC. Its translation: CASSLNAGDEQFF.